These 18 T cell receptor beta chains came from one sample sequenced in a study of cytomegalovirus exposure and HLA in healthy donors. The study ran its PCR with 60 Vbeta and 13 Jbeta primers. Sequenced by immunoSEQ multiplex PCR; TCRdb stores in-frame clones only, minus some. This table has more than 110,000 clones, roughly three quarters appearing once. The sequenced sample was PBMCs. These receptor sequences come from a female donor in good health and CMV-seronegative.

The rearrangement uses TRBV4-3 and TRBJ1-4; a possible D gene is TRBD1 (6 bases). V dropped 4 bases and J dropped 10 bases, with 13 bases sitting between them. This CDR3 region has 13 residues. Germline CDR1 and CDR2: LGHNA and YSLEER. The CDR3: CASSPVPRGKLFF. CDR3 in DNA: TGCGCCAGCAGCCCAGTCCCCAGGGGAAAACTGTTTTTT.

A few counts support this clone. The chain uses TRBV9 and TRBJ1-1; 7 bases match TRBD1. Germline trimming cut 0 bases from V and 5 bases from J; bases unmatched to any gene: 10. Germline assignment: CDR1 SGDLS and CDR2 YYNGEE. The CDR3 length is 16 residues. CDR3 sequence (DNA): TGTGCCAGCAGCGTAGTAGCAGGGGGAACCGGGACTGAAGCTTTCTTT. This gives the protein CASSVVAGGTGTEAFF. Drawing the rest from reference TRBV9 and TRBJ1-1, the complete variable domain is DSGVTQTPKHLITATGQRVTLRCSPRSGDLSVYWYQQSLDQGLQFLIQYYNGEERAKGNILERFSAQQFPDLHSELNLSSLELGDSALYFCASSVVAGGTGTEAFFGQGTRLTVV.

CDR3 region: CASSVGLAGKIYEQYF. Written as DNA, the CDR3 is TGTGCCAGCAGCGTAGGGCTAGCGGGTAAGATCTACGAGCAGTACTTC. V gene TRBV9 combines with J gene TRBJ2-7; TRBD2 aligns across 8 bases. The V and J ends lost 0 bases and 3 bases, in that order; junction bases with no gene match: 8. The CDR3 totals 16 residues. The germline CDR1 and CDR2 sequences are SGDLS and YYNGEE.

The chain uses TRBV5-1 and TRBJ2-1, with 7 nucleotides matching TRBD2. The CDR3 has 16 residues. The ends lost 0 bases at V and 2 bases at J; junction bases unmatched: 5. The germline gives CDR1 SGHRS, CDR2 YFSETQ. The CDR3 loop reads CASSLEPSGTYNEQFF. CDR3 in DNA: TGCGCCAGCAGCTTGGAGCCTAGCGGTACCTACAATGAGCAGTTCTTC. The whole variable domain, filled in from reference TRBV5-1 and TRBJ2-1, reads KAGVTQTPRYLIKTRGQQVTLSCSPISGHRSVSWYQQTPGQGLQFLFEYFSETQRNKGNFPGRFSGRQFSNSRSEMNVSTLELGDSALYLCASSLEPSGTYNEQFFGPGTRLTVL.

In this sample, this clone turned up a few times. The genes are TRBV5-1 and TRBJ1-1; D gene unclear. The ends were cut back, 4 bases at V and 0 bases at J, with 7 bases in the middle. Germline-derived CDR1 and CDR2 are SGHRS and YFSETQ. The CDR3 sequence is 13 residues long. Here the CDR3 DNA reads TGCGCCAGCAGCCTGACACTGAACACTGAAGCTTTCTTT. The encoded protein is CASSLTLNTEAFF.

As regards this clone: The conserved phenylalanine or tryptophan is not found at the CDR3 terminus, so this likely reflects a read error. This CDR3 reads CSVPTGGGRYTS. The CDR3 bases are TGCAGCGTCCCGACAGGGGGCGGGAGGTACACCTCC. The rearrangement uses TRBV29-1 and TRBJ1-2; 10 bases are a match to TRBD1. The germline V gene has CDR1 SQVTM and CDR2 ANQGSEA. This CDR3 spans 12 amino acids. V lost 6 bases, J lost 11 bases, and 9 bases stayed unmatched.

This rearrangement joins TRBV7-2 to TRBJ1-2, with 8 bases lining up with TRBD1. Germline V gene lookup returns CDR1 SGHTA and CDR2 FQGNSA. The CDR3 has 15 amino acids. With V trimmed by 4 bases and J by 0 bases, 4 bases remained unmatched. CDR3 DNA: TGTGCCAGCAGCTCTGGGACAGGATCTAACTATGGCTACACCTTC. It specifies CASSSGTGSNYGYTF.

This clone was found a few times. This may be a read error, as it is one base from a much larger clone. Other nucleotide sequences from this sample produce the same CDR3. The chain uses TRBV7-2 and TRBJ1-1; maybe TRBD1 (5 bases). Germline lookup yields CDR1 SGHTA and CDR2 FQGNSA. The CDR3 contains 13 residues. V was pared by 2 bases and J by 1 base, with 5 bases between. CDR3: CASSLQGNTEAFF. For the CDR3, the DNA is TGTGCCAGCAGCTTACAGGGGAACACTGAAGCTTTCTTT.

V is TRBV4-3 and J is TRBJ2-1; 8 bases fit TRBD2. The CDR3 is made up of 16 amino acids. The germline V gene encodes CDR1 LGHNA and CDR2 YSLEER. The V segment lost 0 bases and the J segment 1 base; nucleotides outside the gene matches: 2. CDR3 protein: CASSQELAASYNEQFF. In DNA, the CDR3 is TGCGCCAGCAGCCAAGAACTAGCGGCTTCCTACAATGAGCAGTTCTTC.

With respect to this clone: Different DNA sequences within this sample yield the same CDR3. The chain has TRBV30 and TRBJ1-1; TRBD1 might be the D (6 bases). V was pared by 0 bases and J by 1 base, with 6 bases between. The CDR3 covers 13 residues. Germline loops: CDR1 GTSNPN, CDR2 SVGIG (reference sequence). As DNA, the CDR3 is TGTGCCTGGAGTGTACAGGGGAACACTGAAGCTTTCTTT. This sequence encodes CAWSVQGNTEAFF.

The genes are TRBV5-8 and TRBJ1-3, with D perhaps matching TRBD1 (5 bases). This CDR3 has 14 residues. The V gene's germline CDR1 is SGHTS and CDR2 YDEGEE. Trimming pared 0 bases from V and 2 bases from J, leaving 6 bases between. The CDR3 loop reads CASSLEGPGNTIYF. The CDR3 DNA follows: TGTGCCAGCAGCTTGGAGGGGCCTGGAAACACCATATATTTT.

The rearrangement uses TRBV19 and TRBJ2-2, with a possible D match to TRBD1 (5 bases). In germline, CDR1 is LNHDA, CDR2 SQIVND (reference sequence). CDR3 size: 16 residues. Trimming took off 7 bases at V and 3 bases at J, with 18 bases between the two ends. Here the CDR3 DNA reads TGTGCCAGTACCTCCCAGGGTAATATCGACACCGGGGAGCTGTTTTTT. Protein sequence: CASTSQGNIDTGELFF. The entire variable domain, with the rest obtained from reference TRBV19 and TRBJ2-2, is as follows: DGGITQSPKYLFRKEGQNVTLSCEQNLNHDAMYWYRQDPGQGLRLIYYSQIVNDFQKGDIAEGYSVSREKKESFPLTVTSAQKNPTAFYLCASTSQGNIDTGELFFGEGSRLTVL.

The chain employs TRBV9 and TRBJ2-7, with D possibly matching TRBD2 (5 bases). The V end lost 3 bases, the J end lost 7 bases, and 14 bases lay between the germline ends. The V gene's germline CDR1 is SGDLS and CDR2 YYNGEE. CDR3 length: 13 amino acids. In DNA form, the CDR3 reads TGTGCCAGCAGCGAGGGAGCAATGGAGGAGCAGTACTTC. Protein sequence: CASSEGAMEEQYF.

The chain has TRBV4-1 and TRBJ1-3; D call uncertain. The length of the CDR3 is 18 residues. Between the trimmed V and J ends, which lost 1 base and 0 bases, there was a span of 16 bases. Germline V CDR1 and CDR2: MGHRA, YSYEKL. CDR3 DNA sequence: TGCGCCAGCAGCCAAGGGACCGTCGGACTCATCTCTGGAAACACCATATATTTT. This translates into CASSQGTVGLISGNTIYF.

The chain carries TRBV7-2 and TRBJ1-3; TRBD1 might be the D (6 bases). Per germline, CDR1 SGHTA and CDR2 FQGNSA. The CDR3 has 15 residues. V lost 2 bases to trimming and J lost 4 bases, with 12 bases between them. In DNA form, the CDR3 reads TGTGCCAGCAGCTTAAGCACAGGGAACGGAAACACCATATATTTT. Translation gives CASSLSTGNGNTIYF.

V is TRBV4-2 and J is TRBJ1-4; 8 positions match TRBD1. Germline V gene sequence: CDR1 LGHNA, CDR2 YNFKEQ. The J segment lost 7 bases and the V segment lost 0 bases, leaving 7 bases of the junction unmatched. The CDR3 loop spans 16 amino acids. CDR3 in DNA: TGTGCCAGCAGCCAAGAACCTCCAGGGGGCGGTGAAAAACTGTTTTTT. It specifies CASSQEPPGGGEKLFF.

This clone has just a few counts. In DNA, the CDR3 is TGTGCCAGCAGCTACATAACCAGGGCCCCTGAAGCTTTCTTT. It is translated as CASSYITRAPEAFF. The V and J genes are TRBV5-6 and TRBJ1-1; the D gene is possibly TRBD1 (5 bases). Trimming cost V 3 bases and J 6 bases, with 15 bases left between them. CDR1 is SGHDT and CDR2 is YYEEEE in the germline V gene. The CDR3 totals 14 residues. The entire variable domain, with the rest obtained from reference TRBV5-6 and TRBJ1-1, is as follows: DAGVTQSPTHLIKTRGQQVTLRCSPKSGHDTVSWYQQALGQGPQFIFQYYEEEERQRGNFPDRFSGHQFPNYSSELNVNALLLGDSALYLCASSYITRAPEAFFGQGTRLTVV.

This rearrangement joins TRBV4-1 to TRBJ2-2; tentatively, D is TRBD2 (6 bases). Trimming removed 1 base at V and 5 bases at J, with 17 bases between. Germline values: CDR1 MGHRA, CDR2 YSYEKL. This CDR3 contains 17 residues. CDR3 residues: CASSQGEASPVTGELFF. Here the CDR3 DNA reads TGCGCCAGCAGCCAAGGGGAGGCTAGCCCGGTTACCGGGGAGCTGTTTTTT.